The source of this T cell receptor beta chain is a study of blood T cells in healthy people across ages. There are a few counts of this clonotype. The CDR3 has 12 amino acids. Germline V gene lookup returns CDR1 MNHEY and CDR2 SVGAGI. Sample-barcoded 5' priming and a J-beta primer mix drove a second PCR of about 6 to 12 cycles. TCRdb itself ran the 5' RACE reads through MiXCR, one entry per CDR3 protein. The sample yields roughly 680,000 distinct CDR3 sequences, around a fifth seen once. Sequencing input: blood. The genes are TRBV6-5 and TRBJ2-5; the match to TRBD1 covers 7 bases. TRBJ2-7 matches the DNA end more closely, so the J call is doubtful. This TCR came from a man between 65 and 85 years old in good health. CDR3 nucleotides: TGTGCCAGCACCTCGACAGGGCACGAGCAGTACTTC. Amino acids: CASTSTGHEQYF.